This T cell receptor (beta chain) was sequenced for a study of T cell clonotyping in hematopoietic cell transplantation (dated by TCRdb to 2020 to 2023). Background for the entire study: Recipient samples taken before transplant were obtained following cytoreduction. Patients were recruited between September 2015 and January 2017 and followed until late 2020 or death. A total of 120 to 150 blood samples were gathered in the study from around 40 consecutive transplant recipients along with their related donors. Study-wide conclusions, independent of this receptor: Broader TCR repertoire diversity after transplant was predicted by Inverse Simpson Index values from donors and from recipients before transplant. Overlap with donor repertoires was found for only a small fraction of recipient repertoires, with over 95% found to appear de novo at the given depth. After transplant, TCR diversity in recipients dropped, and pathologically expanded clonotypes increased progressively from day 30 to day 180. The sample size was limited, and because cells were not sorted, the contributions of CD4 and CD8 repertoires could not be separated.

Per the publication, the time point label means: recipient sample about 28 days before transplant, after cytoreduction. Blood samples were obtained from recipients approximately 28 days before transplant and at days 30, 100 and 180 after transplant. Nuclei Lysis Solution was used to extract genomic DNA from fresh or cryopreserved unfractionated peripheral blood mononuclear cells. TCR beta CDR3 regions were amplified from genomic DNA with the immunoSEQ assay, a bias-controlled multiplex PCR using V- and J-specific primers. In a second PCR step, a proprietary barcode and Illumina adapter sequences were attached to the CDR3 amplicons. An Illumina MiSeq instrument was used for sequencing of the CDR3 libraries. The source study handled its data this way. Export and quality control were handled in immunoSEQ Analyzer 3.0, while downstream analyses relied on R Bioconductor and Immunarch. Only productive rearrangements in the normalized downsampled data set were used to calculate repertoire metrics. In the normalized cohort, clonotypes with more than 5 templates were defined as pathologically expanded. The Inverse Simpson Index served as the measure of repertoire diversity. The non-normalized data set was used for CMV-specificity analyses so that all clonotypes could be captured. Imported from immuneACCESS, the table was reduced by TCRdb to in-frame sequences with V and J called. These copies leave out some clones; in studies compared against another copy, an unresolved V gene accounts for under half, and the cause of the remainder is not known. V and J calls and clone size come straight from that table; D and trimming were deduced from the DNA. The sample data list fewer than 25,000 clones, and roughly 90% of these were observed just once. The ten top clones hold around 3.6% of the sample.

As encoded in the germline V gene, CDR1 is LGHNA while CDR2 is YNFKEQ. Its CDR3 holds 12 amino acids, cysteine through phenylalanine. The only DNA kept is the CDR3, 36 bases in frame from the first base. V is reduced by 3 bases and J by 12 bases, leaving a spacing of 9 bases between them. In this sample, this clone turned up once. This receptor's antigen is unknown. Nothing much larger sits one base from this clone, and base qualities are not available. The chain is encoded by TRBV4-2 joined to TRBJ2-6; 6 matching bases give a weak D call of TRBD1. The input for sequencing was peripheral blood mononuclear cells, taken before stem cell transplant. The receptor's source is a man between 18 and 35 years old with biphenotypic leukemia. Some clones in this sample may be carry-over from other donors' samples. The nucleotide sequence is TGTGCCAGCAGCCAGGGGGCATCCGTCCTGACTTTC. This is translated as CASSQGASVLTF.